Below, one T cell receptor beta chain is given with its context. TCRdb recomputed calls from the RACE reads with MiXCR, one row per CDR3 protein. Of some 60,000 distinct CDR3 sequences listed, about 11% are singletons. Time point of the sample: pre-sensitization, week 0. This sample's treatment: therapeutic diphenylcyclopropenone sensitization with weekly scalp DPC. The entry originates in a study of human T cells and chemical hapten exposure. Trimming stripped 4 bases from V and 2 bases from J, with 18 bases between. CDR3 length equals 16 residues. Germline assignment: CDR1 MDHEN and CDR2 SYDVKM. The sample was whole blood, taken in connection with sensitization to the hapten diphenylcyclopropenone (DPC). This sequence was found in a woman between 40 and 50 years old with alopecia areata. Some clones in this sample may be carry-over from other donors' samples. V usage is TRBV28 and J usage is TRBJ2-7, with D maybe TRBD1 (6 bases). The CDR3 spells CASSSPRDRTPYEQYF. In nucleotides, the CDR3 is TGTGCCAGCAGTTCCCCCCGAGACAGGACCCCCTACGAGCAGTACTTC.